This TCR beta chain was profiled in a study of CD8 T cells in ankylosing spondylitis. Study results and caveats: Blood of patients with ankylosing spondylitis appeared to be characterized by a TCR beta motif of about eight highly homologous variants.

V lost 5 bases and J 6 bases, leaving 16 bases between the germline ends. CDR1 and CDR2 from the germline V gene are SGHTA and FQGNSA. This CDR3 has 15 residues. In TCRdb, the 5' RACE reads were re-called with MiXCR into one record per CDR3 protein. In the table there are some 840,000 distinct CDR3 sequences, 12% of which are singletons. Concerning this clonotype: Its antigen is unknown.

The source is a male donor with ankylosing spondylitis. Sequencing used blood, either unsorted or a sorted T cell fraction (not recorded which). The V gene is TRBV7-2, the J gene TRBJ2-2; possibly TRBD2 for D (6 bases). CDR3 DNA: TGTGCCAGCAGCCGACTAGGGGCTCGACCCGGGGAGCTGTTTTTT. Amino acid sequence: CASSRLGARPGELFF.